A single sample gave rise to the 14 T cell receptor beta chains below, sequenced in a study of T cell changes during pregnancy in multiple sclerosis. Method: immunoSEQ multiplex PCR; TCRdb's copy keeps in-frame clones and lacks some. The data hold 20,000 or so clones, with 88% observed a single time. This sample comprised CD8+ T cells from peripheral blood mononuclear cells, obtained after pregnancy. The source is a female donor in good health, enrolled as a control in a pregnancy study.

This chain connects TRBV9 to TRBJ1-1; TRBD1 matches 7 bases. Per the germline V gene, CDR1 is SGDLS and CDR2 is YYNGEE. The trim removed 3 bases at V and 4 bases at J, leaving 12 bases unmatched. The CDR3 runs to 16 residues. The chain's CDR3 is CASSESSDRASTEAFF. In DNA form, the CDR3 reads TGTGCCAGCAGCGAGAGTAGTGACAGGGCGAGCACTGAAGCTTTCTTT.

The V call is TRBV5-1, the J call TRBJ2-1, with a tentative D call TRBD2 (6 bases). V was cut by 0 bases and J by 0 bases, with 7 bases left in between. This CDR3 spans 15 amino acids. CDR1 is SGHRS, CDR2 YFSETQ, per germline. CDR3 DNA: TGCGCCAGCAGCTTGGGGGGGGACTCCTACAATGAGCAGTTCTTC. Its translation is CASSLGGDSYNEQFF.

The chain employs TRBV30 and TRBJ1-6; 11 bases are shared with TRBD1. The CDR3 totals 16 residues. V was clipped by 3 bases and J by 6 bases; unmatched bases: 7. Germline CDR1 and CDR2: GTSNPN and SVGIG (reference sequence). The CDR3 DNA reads TGTGCCTGGAGGGCCGGGACAGGGGGTCTTAATTCACCCCTCCACTTT. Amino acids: CAWRAGTGGLNSPLHF.

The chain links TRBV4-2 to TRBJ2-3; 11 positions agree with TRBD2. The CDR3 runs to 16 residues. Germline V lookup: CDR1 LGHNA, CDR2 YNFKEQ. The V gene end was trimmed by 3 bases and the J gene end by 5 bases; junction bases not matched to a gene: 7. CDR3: CASSHSGGEGRDTQYF. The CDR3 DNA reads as TGTGCCAGCAGCCATAGCGGGGGGGAGGGGAGAGATACGCAGTATTTT.

CDR3 region: CASSPVGINTGELFF. The CDR3 nucleotides read TGTGCCAGCAGCCCCGTCGGGATCAACACCGGGGAGCTGTTTTTT. V usage is TRBV7-9 and J usage is TRBJ2-2; a possible D gene is TRBD2 (5 bases). The CDR3 covers 15 residues. Trimming pared 5 bases from V and 2 bases from J, leaving 12 bases between. Germline assignment: CDR1 SEHNR and CDR2 FQNEAQ (reference sequence).

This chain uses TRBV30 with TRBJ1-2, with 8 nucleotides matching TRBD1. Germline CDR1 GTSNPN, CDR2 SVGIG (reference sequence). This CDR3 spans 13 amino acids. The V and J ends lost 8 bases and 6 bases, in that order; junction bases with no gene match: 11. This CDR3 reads CATSAGQGDGYTF. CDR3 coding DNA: TGTGCCACATCCGCCGGACAGGGTGATGGCTACACCTTC.

DNA for the CDR3: TGTGCCATCATGGGACAGGGGGTCGAAAAACTGTTTTTT. Translated: CAIMGQGVEKLFF. The chain links TRBV10-3 to TRBJ1-4, with 11 positions matching TRBD1. This CDR3 comprises 13 residues. Per germline, CDR1 ENHRY and CDR2 SYGVKD. J lost 8 bases, V lost 7 bases, and 3 bases had no gene match.

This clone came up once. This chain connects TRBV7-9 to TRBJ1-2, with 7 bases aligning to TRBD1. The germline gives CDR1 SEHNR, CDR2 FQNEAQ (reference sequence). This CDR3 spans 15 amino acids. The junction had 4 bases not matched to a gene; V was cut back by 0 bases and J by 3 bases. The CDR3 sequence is CASSLATGEYYGYTF. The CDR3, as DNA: TGTGCCAGCAGCTTAGCAACAGGGGAGTACTATGGCTACACCTTC.

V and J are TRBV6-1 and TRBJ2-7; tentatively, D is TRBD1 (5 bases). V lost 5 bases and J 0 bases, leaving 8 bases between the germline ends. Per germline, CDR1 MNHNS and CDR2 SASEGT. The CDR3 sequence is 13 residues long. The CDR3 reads CASSRGSSYEQYF. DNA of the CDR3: TGTGCCAGCAGTAGGGGTTCCTCCTACGAGCAGTACTTC.

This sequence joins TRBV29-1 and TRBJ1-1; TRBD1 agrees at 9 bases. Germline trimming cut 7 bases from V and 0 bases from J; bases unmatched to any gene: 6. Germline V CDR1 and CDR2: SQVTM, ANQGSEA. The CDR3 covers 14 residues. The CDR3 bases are TGCAGCGCCAAACAGGGGGCACTGAACACTGAAGCTTTCTTT. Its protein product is CSAKQGALNTEAFF. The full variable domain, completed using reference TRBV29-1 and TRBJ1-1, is SAVISQKPSRDICQRGTSLTIQCQVDSQVTMMFWYRQQPGQSLTLIATANQGSEATYESGFVIDKFPISRPNLTFSTLTVSNMSPEDSSIYLCSAKQGALNTEAFFGQGTRLTVV.

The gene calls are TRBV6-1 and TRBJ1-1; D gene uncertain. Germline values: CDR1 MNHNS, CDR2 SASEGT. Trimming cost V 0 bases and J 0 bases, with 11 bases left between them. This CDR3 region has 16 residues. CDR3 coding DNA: TGTGCCAGCAGTGAAGCATTAGCCGATATGAACACTGAAGCTTTCTTT. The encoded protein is CASSEALADMNTEAFF.

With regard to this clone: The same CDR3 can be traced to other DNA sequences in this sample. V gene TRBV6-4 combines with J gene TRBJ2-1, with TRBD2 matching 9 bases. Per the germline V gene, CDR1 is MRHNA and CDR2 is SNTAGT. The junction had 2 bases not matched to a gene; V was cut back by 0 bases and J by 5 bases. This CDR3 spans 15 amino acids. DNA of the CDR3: TGTGCCAGCAGTGACTCAGCGGGGGGAAACAATGAGCAGTTCTTC. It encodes CASSDSAGGNNEQFF.

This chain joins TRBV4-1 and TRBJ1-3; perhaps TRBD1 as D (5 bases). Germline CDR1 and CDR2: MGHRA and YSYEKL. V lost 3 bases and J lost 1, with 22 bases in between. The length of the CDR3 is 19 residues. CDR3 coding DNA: TGCGCCAGCAGCCACGGACCGCGTCGGGGCGCGGGGTCTGGAAACACCATATATTTT. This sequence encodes CASSHGPRRGAGSGNTIYF.

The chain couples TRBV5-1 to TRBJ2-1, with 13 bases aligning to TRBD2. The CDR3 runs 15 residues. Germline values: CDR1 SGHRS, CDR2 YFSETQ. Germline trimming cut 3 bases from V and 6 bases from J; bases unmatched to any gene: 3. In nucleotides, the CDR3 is TGCGCCAGCAGCTCGGGACTAGCGGGACTCAATGAGCAGTTCTTC. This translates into CASSSGLAGLNEQFF.